This TCR beta chain was observed in a study of blood T cell repertoires in COVID-19. Looking at the study overall: COVID-19 samples, acute and convalescent, were from the United States, Italy and Spain.

Only in-frame clones appear in the TCRdb table, and some are missing; sequencing was by immunoSEQ multiplex PCR. The sample contains roughly 300,000 clones, approximately 83% of which appear only once. The CDR3 is 14 amino acids. Germline values: CDR1 LGHNA, CDR2 YNFKEQ. The V end was cut by 1 base, the J end by 2 bases, with 6 bases between. This TCR came from a woman aged 40-49 years with acute COVID-19. This chain connects TRBV4-2 to TRBJ2-1; D gene ambiguous. The sequenced material came from PBMCs or T cells enriched from blood (not recorded which). CDR3 loop: CASSQVQTYNEQFF. Written as DNA, the CDR3 is TGTGCCAGCAGCCAAGTCCAGACCTACAATGAGCAGTTCTTC.